The subject of this entry is one T cell receptor (beta chain). This sample was included in a study of blood T cell repertoires in COVID-19. Study background: Sources were T cells, B-cell-depleted T cells, or PBMCs; the material itself was cDNA or gDNA.

Germline lookup yields CDR1 SGHRS and CDR2 YFSETQ. The length of the CDR3 is 14 residues. V was cut by 3 bases and J by 0 bases, with 8 bases left in between. Authors' methods: Reference gene primer amplification gave estimated nucleated cell counts. Libraries were prepared by immunoSEQ multiplex PCR; TCRdb keeps only in-frame clonotypes and omits some of them. The V and J calls and clone size come from that table; D and trimming were worked out from the DNA. The sample shows some 190,000 clones, roughly 83% of them seen only once. This study enrolled people aged about 18 to 100 from 24 US geographic areas.

The rearrangement links TRBV5-1 to TRBJ2-3, with no clear D. This receptor was obtained from a man aged 40-50 years with acute COVID-19. Source material: PBMCs or T cells enriched from blood (not recorded which). CDR3 coding DNA: TGCGCCAGCAGCTCAACGAGTAGCACAGATACGCAGTATTTT. As protein: CASSSTSSTDTQYF.